The 18 T cell receptor beta chains presented below share a single source sample, sequenced in a study of cytotoxic CD8 clonotypes in ibrutinib-treated CLL. Some clones are missing from TCRdb's copy, which holds only in-frame ones; the method was immunoSEQ multiplex PCR. Of more than 35,000 clones in the sample, 60% to 80% are singletons; the top ten hold 15% to 20%. The sample was PBMCs, taken at disease progression, from a patient treated with ibrutinib. These receptors were taken from a human donor with chronic lymphocytic leukemia.

This chain connects TRBV9 to TRBJ1-6; the D is unclear. This CDR3 region has 14 residues. V was clipped by 2 bases and J by 4 bases, with 7 bases between them. Germline values: CDR1 SGDLS, CDR2 YYNGEE. CDR3 sequence (DNA): TGTGCCAGCAGCGTTGGGCAGTATAATTCACCCCTCCACTTT. As protein: CASSVGQYNSPLHF.

The gene calls are TRBV2 and TRBJ2-7; D assignment may be TRBD1 or TRBD2 (5 bases each). The V gene lost 6 bases and the J gene lost 7 bases, with 19 bases spanning the gap. Germline V gene lookup returns CDR1 SNHLY and CDR2 FYNNEI. This CDR3 has 14 amino acids. As DNA, the CDR3 is TGTGCCAGCAGATTAGGACGGGGCTGGGTGGAGCAGTACTTC. It encodes CASRLGRGWVEQYF.

This chain connects TRBV10-1 to TRBJ2-5; D is perhaps TRBD2 (6 bases). The CDR3 spans 14 residues. The V end was cut by 3 bases, the J end by 1 base, with 9 bases between. Germline V gene data show CDR1 as WNHNN and CDR2 as SYGVQD (reference sequence). The CDR3 nucleotides are TGCGCCAGCAGTGACTCCGGGGGCCAAGAGACCCAGTACTTC. Translation gives CASSDSGGQETQYF.

The V call is TRBV5-5, the J call TRBJ2-5; perhaps TRBD2 as D (5 bases). There are 15 residues in the CDR3. From germline, CDR1 is SGHKS and CDR2 YYEKEE (reference sequence). Trimming took off 3 bases at V and 0 bases at J, with 12 bases between the two ends. The CDR3 sequence: CASSSHPGNQETQYF. The CDR3 DNA sequence: TGTGCCAGCAGCTCGCACCCGGGAAACCAAGAGACCCAGTACTTC.

Note on this clone: At the DNA level, this CDR3 is encoded by other sequences in the same sample as well. V is TRBV11-2 and J is TRBJ1-1, with D hard to call. CDR3 length equals 11 residues. From germline, CDR1 is SGHAT and CDR2 FQNNGV. The germline V and J ends were trimmed by 5 bases and 6 bases, with 7 bases remaining between them. DNA for the CDR3: TGTGCCAGCAGCCCCTCGGCTGAAGCTTTCTTT. It translates to CASSPSAEAFF.

The rearrangement joins TRBV5-6 to TRBJ2-7; tentatively, D is TRBD2 (5 bases). Trimming removed 4 bases from V and 7 bases from J, with 18 bases in between. The CDR3 spans 14 residues. CDR1 is SGHDT, CDR2 YYEEEE, per germline. CDR3 bases: TGTGCCAGCAGCCACCCCCGGGGTGCCGGGGAGCAGTACTTC. Amino acid sequence: CASSHPRGAGEQYF.

The chain has TRBV18 and TRBJ1-6; the D is unclear. The germline V gene encodes CDR1 KGHSH and CDR2 LQKENI. The V end was cut by 7 bases, the J end by 7 bases, with 11 bases between. The CDR3 length is 13 residues. CDR3 region: CASYDDGNSPLHF. In nucleotides, the CDR3 is TGTGCCAGCTACGACGATGGAAATTCACCCCTCCACTTT.

The chain links TRBV7-2 to TRBJ1-5; no clear D gene. This CDR3 is 14 amino acids long. Trimming shortened V by 2 bases and J by 4 bases, and 9 bases separated the two germline ends. Per germline, CDR1 SGHTA and CDR2 FQGNSA. The CDR3 spells CASSLRRGNQPQHF. In nucleotides, the CDR3 is TGTGCCAGCAGCTTAAGGCGTGGGAATCAGCCCCAGCATTTT.

The CDR3 DNA follows: TGTGCCAGCAGTGACGAAGGGGCGAGAGGGGAGACCCAGTACTTC. The encoded protein is CASSDEGARGETQYF. The chain has TRBV5-8 and TRBJ2-5; perhaps D is TRBD1 or TRBD2 (5 bases each). Germline values: CDR1 SGHTS, CDR2 YDEGEE. V was trimmed by 5 bases and J by 5 bases, leaving 19 bases between them. CDR3 size: 15 residues.

The chain carries TRBV11-1 and TRBJ2-1, with D possibly TRBD1 on 6 matching bases. The CDR3 extends over 15 amino acids. V was shortened by 4 bases and J by 6 bases, with 16 bases between the two germline ends. Germline V lookup: CDR1 SGHAT, CDR2 FQDESV (reference sequence). The CDR3 here is CASSSSRQGINEQFF. The CDR3 DNA sequence: TGTGCCAGCAGCTCAAGCCGGCAGGGGATCAATGAGCAGTTCTTC.

V is TRBV4-1 and J is TRBJ2-7, with D tentatively TRBD2 (6 bases). The CDR3 spans 18 residues. V gave up 1 base and J gave up 1 base, with 20 bases separating them. CDR1 MGHRA and CDR2 YSYEKL come from the germline V gene. CDR3 amino acids: CASSQGSLAGRRSYEQYF. CDR3 DNA: TGCGCCAGCAGCCAAGGCAGCTTGGCGGGGCGAAGGTCCTACGAGCAGTACTTC.

The rearrangement links TRBV19 to TRBJ1-5; TRBD1 might be the D (5 bases). V was shortened by 7 bases and J by 8 bases, with 18 bases between the two germline ends. Germline loops: CDR1 LNHDA, CDR2 SQIVND (reference sequence). CDR3 length: 14 amino acids. Here the CDR3 DNA reads TGTGCCAGTAATAAGGGACCGGACGTGGAGCCCCAGCATTTT. It is translated as CASNKGPDVEPQHF. Complete variable domain (other parts from reference TRBV19 and TRBJ1-5): DGGITQSPKYLFRKEGQNVTLSCEQNLNHDAMYWYRQDPGQGLRLIYYSQIVNDFQKGDIAEGYSVSREKKESFPLTVTSAQKNPTAFYLCASNKGPDVEPQHFGDGTRLSIL.

The chain combines TRBV6-5 with TRBJ2-1; D is tentatively TRBD1 or TRBD2 (6 bases each). CDR1 MNHEY and CDR2 SVGAGI come from the germline V gene. The V end lost 0 bases, the J end lost 12 bases, and 21 bases lay between the germline ends. This CDR3 has 16 amino acids. This chain's CDR3 is CASSYSSRGPTGGQFF. DNA of the CDR3: TGTGCCAGCAGTTACTCGAGTCGGGGGCCTACCGGTGGGCAGTTCTTC.

The chain couples TRBV19 to TRBJ2-7; 9 bases are a match to TRBD1. This CDR3 has 14 residues. J was trimmed by 3 bases and V by 8 bases; bases with no gene match: 8. The V gene's germline CDR1 is LNHDA and CDR2 SQIVND (reference sequence). CDR3: CASQTGTGSYEQYF. The DNA for the CDR3 is TGTGCCAGTCAGACCGGGACAGGGAGCTACGAGCAGTACTTC.

The rearrangement uses TRBV10-3 and TRBJ2-2, with 10 positions matching TRBD1. Looked up from germline, CDR1 is ENHRY and CDR2 is SYGVKD. Trimming took 3 bases from V and 3 from J; bases not matched to a gene: 4. CDR3 length: 16 amino acids. The CDR3: CAISEAGTGDTGELFF. In DNA form, the CDR3 reads TGTGCCATCAGTGAAGCGGGGACAGGGGACACCGGGGAGCTGTTTTTT.

This chain links TRBV6-1 with TRBJ1-2; TRBD1 matches 9 bases. The CDR3 is made up of 11 amino acids. J lost 7 bases, V lost 10 bases, and 4 bases had no gene match. Germline CDR1 MNHNS, CDR2 SASEGT. The CDR3 DNA reads as TGTGCCACCCAACAGGGGGCTGGCTACACCTTC. The encoded protein is CATQQGAGYTF.

This clone was seen a single time. The chain has TRBV6-1 and TRBJ1-3; maybe TRBD1 (6 bases). Germline-derived CDR1 and CDR2 are MNHNS and SASEGT. There are 15 residues in the CDR3. V was shortened by 9 bases and J by 0 bases, with 15 bases between the two germline ends. DNA of the CDR3: TGTGCCAGTAGAGCCCTGACAGGCTCTGGAAACACCATATATTTT. The encoded protein is CASRALTGSGNTIYF.

The rearrangement joins TRBV14 to TRBJ2-3, with TRBD1 as a possible D gene (7 bases). From germline, CDR1 is SGHDN and CDR2 FVKESK. This CDR3 spans 14 amino acids. The germline V and J ends were trimmed by 6 bases and 10 bases, with 20 bases remaining between them. CDR3 sequence (DNA): TGTGCCAGCAGAGGCAGTGGACCCAGGGGGGCGCAGTATTTT. This gives the protein CASRGSGPRGAQYF.